The text below deals with one T cell receptor beta chain. Its antigen is not identified. The data belong to a study of PD-1 blockade in classical Hodgkin lymphoma. Study-level points and caveats: Complete responders showed a baseline diversity that resembled the diversity of newly diagnosed patients. With CD4+ cells, TCR diversity rose significantly by C4D1, but not with CD8+ cells.

In every patient, relapse followed autologous stem cell transplantation, while exposure to brentuximab vedotin differed. The trim removed 1 base at V and 10 bases at J, leaving 2 bases unmatched. Looked up from germline, CDR1 is SGHTA and CDR2 is FQGTGA. The CDR3 covers 14 residues. Assay: immunoSEQ multiplex PCR; the TCRdb copy retains only in-frame clones and omits some. The repertoire includes about 58,000 clones, 91% of them detected once, and less than 11% sits in the top ten. This chain joins TRBV7-3 and TRBJ2-1, with TRBD2 identical over 12 bases. The starting material was peripheral blood mononuclear cells (PBMCs), obtained before the second cycle of nivolumab. This sequence was found in a human donor with classical Hodgkin lymphoma. DNA for the CDR3: TGTGCCAGCAGCTTAAACCTAGCGGGAGGGGAGCAGTTCTTC. This codes for CASSLNLAGGEQFF.